This TCR beta chain was obtained from a study of response to subunit inactivated influenza vaccine. Study-wide findings and caveats: Every seasonal influenza vaccination brings in few new T cells, the authors suggested.

TCRdb used MiXCR to reprocess the RT-PCR reads, holding one entry per CDR3 protein. The repertoire holds a few hundred thousand distinct CDR3 sequences, with more than 9% as singletons. As for this clonotype: The antigen is not known.

The V end was cut by 4 bases, the J end by 3 bases, with 7 bases between. This CDR3 region has 12 residues. Per the germline V gene, CDR1 is SNHLY and CDR2 is FYNNEI. Sequences were derived from non-naive T cells sorted from PBMCs, sampled around 14 days before vaccination. The TCR sequence derives from a man aged 45-65 years who received an inactivated influenza vaccine. V gene TRBV2 combines with J gene TRBJ2-7; D not certain. The CDR3 sequence: CASSALNYEQYF. Written as DNA, the CDR3 is TGTGCCAGCAGTGCGCTCAACTACGAGCAGTACTTC.